Reported below is one T cell receptor beta chain. The junction had 5 bases not matched to a gene; V was cut back by 6 bases and J by 3 bases. The germline V gene has CDR1 LNHNV and CDR2 YYDKDF (reference sequence). The CDR3 runs 13 residues. These data originate in a study of blood T cell repertoires in COVID-19. Study-wide background: Sites in the United States, Italy and Spain provided acute and convalescent COVID-19 samples. Nucleic acid was either cDNA or gDNA, and it came from T cells, B-cell-depleted T cells, or PBMCs.

Study processing details: How many nucleated cells were present was estimated from reference gene primer amplification. Sequencing was performed with immunoSEQ multiplex PCR; in TCRdb, only in-frame clones are kept and a portion is missing. V, J and clone size were drawn from that table, and D and trimming were deduced from the DNA. The table has approximately 150,000 clones, around 83% seen once; the top ten hold roughly 1.5%. The sequenced sample consisted of peripheral blood. The receptor's source is a human donor in a cohort sampled during active COVID-19. The chain links TRBV15 to TRBJ2-7; 7 bases agree with TRBD1. CDR3 nucleotide sequence: TGTGCCACCAGACAGGGGAGCTTCTACGAGCAGTACTTC. It specifies CATRQGSFYEQYF.